The 30 T cell receptor beta chains listed next were all sequenced from one sample in a study of Ad26.COV2.S vaccination and SARS-CoV-2 variants. Treatment given: around 19 received Ad26.COV2.S at low or high dose, single or two shots; 5 received placebo; per-sample allocation not given. Samples came from day 63 after the first vaccine or placebo injection. TCRdb's table, derived via immunoSEQ multiplex PCR, lists solely in-frame clones and lacks some. Among around 320,000 clones listed, around four fifths were seen once. Sequenced material: peripheral blood, taken in a trial of Ad26.COV2.S vaccine versus placebo. The receptors were gathered from a person aged 18-65 years who received the Ad26.COV2.S COVID-19 vaccine or a placebo.

CDR3 sequence reads: CASSSGMGTGELFF. The CDR3 coding sequence is TGTGCCAGCAGCAGTGGGATGGGGACCGGGGAGCTGTTTTTT. This chain links TRBV11-2 with TRBJ2-2; D gene uncertain. CDR1 is SGHAT and CDR2 is FQNNGV in the germline V gene. Between the trimmed V and J ends, which lost 5 bases and 5 bases, there was a span of 12 bases. The CDR3 runs to 14 residues.

The chain recombines TRBV27 with TRBJ1-1, with 11 bases identical to TRBD1. Trimming removed 3 bases from V and 4 bases from J; junction bases left unmatched: 1. The CDR3 is 14 residues long. Germline V CDR1 and CDR2: MNHEY, SMNVEV (reference sequence). CDR3 in amino acids: CASSFGQGATEAFF. Here the CDR3 DNA reads TGTGCCAGCAGTTTTGGACAGGGGGCCACTGAAGCTTTCTTT.

The chain links TRBV7-9 to TRBJ1-2; no clear D. The germline V gene has CDR1 SEHNR and CDR2 FQNEAQ (reference sequence). V lost 5 bases and J lost 4, with 14 bases in between. This CDR3 region has 14 residues. The CDR3 region is CASSPTSDFYGYTF. CDR3 sequence (DNA): TGTGCCAGCAGCCCTACAAGTGACTTCTATGGCTACACCTTC. The full variable domain, rest sourced from reference TRBV7-9 and TRBJ1-2, is DTGVSQNPRHKITKRGQNVTFRCDPISEHNRLYWYRQTLGQGPEFLTYFQNEAQLEKSRLLSDRFSAERPKGSFSTLEIQRTEQGDSAMYLCASSPTSDFYGYTFGSGTRLTVV.

J is TRBJ2-7 and V is TRBV4-1; TRBD1 might be the D (6 bases). The germline V gene has CDR1 MGHRA and CDR2 YSYEKL. The V gene lost 2 bases and the J gene lost 6 bases, with 14 bases spanning the gap. The CDR3 has 14 residues. The CDR3 reads CASSQLSGAVEQYF. The CDR3 DNA sequence: TGCGCCAGCAGCCAACTGTCAGGGGCGGTCGAGCAGTACTTC.

The CDR3 reads CASSFTRVSYEQYF. CDR3 sequence (DNA): TGTGCCAGCAGCTTCACCAGGGTCTCCTACGAGCAGTACTTC. This chain uses TRBV5-8 with TRBJ2-7; TRBD1 is a possible D gene (5 bases). V lost 2 bases, J lost 0 bases, and 9 bases lay in between. From germline, CDR1 is SGHTS and CDR2 YDEGEE. The CDR3 sequence is 14 residues long.

Only a few counts were recorded for this clone. In nucleotides, the CDR3 is TGTGCCAGCAGTGAAATGAAGGGAGTGGGCACTGAAGCTTTCTTT. It yields the protein CASSEMKGVGTEAFF. The chain recombines TRBV6-1 with TRBJ1-1, with D hard to call. Germline CDR1 reads MNHNS; CDR2 reads SASEGT. This CDR3 is built from 15 residues. The V end was cut by 2 bases, the J end by 4 bases, with 14 bases between.

The rearrangement links TRBV28 to TRBJ2-2; D call uncertain. From germline, CDR1 is MDHEN and CDR2 SYDVKM. With 2 bases removed from V and 3 bases from J, the gap between germline ends came to 4 bases. This CDR3 comprises 13 residues. The CDR3 region is CASSLGYTGELFF. Here the CDR3 DNA reads TGTGCCAGCAGTTTAGGGTACACCGGGGAGCTGTTTTTT.

J is TRBJ1-2 and V is TRBV4-2; TRBD1 aligns across 8 bases. Germline V CDR1 and CDR2: LGHNA, YNFKEQ. The CDR3 covers 18 residues. V lost 0 bases, J lost 7 bases, and 16 bases stayed unmatched. Written as DNA, the CDR3 is TGTGCCAGCAGCCAAGATCGAGTGGGGTGGACAGGGTGGAGTGGCTACACCTTC. It yields the protein CASSQDRVGWTGWSGYTF.

The rearrangement uses TRBV7-8 and TRBJ1-5; perhaps TRBD1 as D (5 bases). This CDR3 is built from 16 residues. The ends were cut back, 4 bases at V and 0 bases at J, with 13 bases in the middle. The germline V gene has CDR1 SGHVS and CDR2 FQNEAQ. CDR3 nucleotides: TGTGCCAGCAGCTCGCCGGGACGGTTTAGCAATCAGCCCCAGCATTTT. Its protein product is CASSSPGRFSNQPQHF.

V gene TRBV7-6 combines with J gene TRBJ2-2; 8 nucleotides line up with TRBD1. Germline CDR1 and CDR2: SGHVS and FNYEAQ. V dropped 0 bases and J dropped 4; count of bases not matched to a gene: 10. This CDR3 is 18 amino acids long. As DNA, the CDR3 is TGTGCCAGCAGCTTAGCCCCCCTAGGACAGGGAATCACCGGGGAGCTGTTTTTT. It encodes CASSLAPLGQGITGELFF.

The V gene is TRBV19, the J gene TRBJ2-7, with TRBD2 identical over 10 bases. V shed 8 bases and J 3 bases; nucleotides not matched to a gene: 10. The CDR3 is 15 residues long. The V gene's germline CDR1 is LNHDA and CDR2 SQIVND (reference sequence). CDR3 nucleotide sequence: TGTGCCAGTGCTCGTAGCGGGGGGAATCTCTACGAGCAGTACTTC. Protein product: CASARSGGNLYEQYF.

The CDR3 is CASSFGTGELFF. The CDR3 DNA sequence: TGCGCCAGCAGCTTCGGCACCGGGGAGCTGTTTTTT. The J gene is TRBJ2-2, the V gene TRBV5-1; no clear D gene. CDR3 size: 12 residues. The V gene lost 2 bases and the J gene lost 4 bases, with 3 bases spanning the gap. Germline CDR1 is SGHRS and CDR2 is YFSETQ.

The rearrangement joins TRBV6-5 to TRBJ1-6; tentatively, D is TRBD1 (6 bases). The CDR3 has 14 residues. Germline V lookup: CDR1 MNHEY, CDR2 SVGAGI. With 8 bases removed from V and 7 bases from J, the gap between germline ends came to 15 bases. CDR3 sequence reads: CASALRGGNSPLHF. The CDR3 bases are TGTGCCAGCGCCCTGAGGGGGGGAAATTCACCCCTCCACTTT.

V and J are TRBV24-1 and TRBJ1-2; 9 nucleotides line up with TRBD1. Germline V gives CDR1 KGHDR, CDR2 SFDVKD. The ends lost 4 bases at V and 4 bases at J; junction bases unmatched: 3. This CDR3 contains 14 residues. The CDR3: CATSDQGQGYGYTF. For the CDR3, the DNA is TGTGCCACCAGTGACCAGGGACAGGGCTATGGCTACACCTTC.

V and J are TRBV5-4 and TRBJ2-1, with 10 bases lining up with TRBD1. Germline values: CDR1 SGHNT, CDR2 YYREEE (reference sequence). The CDR3 length is 14 residues. V was clipped by 5 bases and J by 2 bases; unmatched bases: 1. The CDR3 loop is CASRDRGTYNEQFF. DNA of the CDR3: TGTGCCAGCAGGGACAGGGGGACCTACAATGAGCAGTTCTTC.

J is TRBJ1-6 and V is TRBV28; maybe TRBD1 (5 bases). This CDR3 comprises 11 residues. Trimming cost V 6 bases and J 18 bases, with 15 bases left between them. CDR1 is MDHEN and CDR2 is SYDVKM in the germline V gene. The CDR3 loop is CASSGGSSHHF. For the CDR3, the DNA is TGTGCCAGCAGCGGGGGGTCTTCACACCACTTT.

J is TRBJ1-2 and V is TRBV5-4; D not resolved. The CDR3 sequence is 15 residues long. Looked up from germline, CDR1 is SGHNT and CDR2 is YYREEE (reference sequence). V was clipped by 0 bases and J by 3 bases, with 12 bases between them. CDR3 amino acids: CASSLATGGHYGYTF. The DNA of the CDR3 is TGTGCCAGCAGCTTGGCCACGGGAGGGCACTATGGCTACACCTTC.

The J gene is TRBJ1-2, the V gene TRBV12-5; tentatively, D is TRBD1 (6 bases). CDR3 size: 13 residues. CDR1 is LGHNT, CDR2 FRNRAP, per germline. With 2 bases removed from V and 7 bases from J, the gap between germline ends came to 11 bases. CDR3 amino acids: CASGLLNRVGYTF. The CDR3, as DNA: TGTGCTAGTGGTTTGTTAAACAGGGTTGGCTACACCTTC.

This chain uses TRBV5-1 with TRBJ1-1; D may be TRBD1 (5 bases). Deletions cut 2 bases from V and 1 base from J, with 6 bases between. CDR1 and CDR2 from the germline V gene are SGHRS and YFSETQ. The CDR3 sequence is 13 residues long. The CDR3 DNA reads TGCGCCAGCAGCTTCGGACAGAACACTGAAGCTTTCTTT. Protein product: CASSFGQNTEAFF.

The CDR3 here is CASSVGTGSSYNEQFF. In nucleotides, the CDR3 is TGTGCCAGCAGCGTAGGAACAGGCAGCTCCTACAATGAGCAGTTCTTC. This chain links TRBV9 with TRBJ2-1, with D perhaps TRBD1 (5 bases). Per the germline V gene, CDR1 is SGDLS and CDR2 is YYNGEE. The length of the CDR3 is 16 residues. Trimming took 0 bases from V and 0 from J, leaving 10 bases between them. The full variable domain, completed using reference TRBV9 and TRBJ2-1, is DSGVTQTPKHLITATGQRVTLRCSPRSGDLSVYWYQQSLDQGLQFLIQYYNGEERAKGNILERFSAQQFPDLHSELNLSSLELGDSALYFCASSVGTGSSYNEQFFGPGTRLTVL.

The genes are TRBV19 and TRBJ2-5, with 10 bases lining up with TRBD2. V gave up 9 bases and J gave up 2 bases; unmatched junction bases: 9. Germline-derived CDR1 and CDR2 are LNHDA and SQIVND (reference sequence). The CDR3 is 15 amino acids. CDR3 residues: CASSTSGDLQETQYF. CDR3 DNA: TGTGCCAGCTCCACTAGCGGGGACTTACAAGAGACCCAGTACTTC.

This clone has just one count. The chain employs TRBV2 and TRBJ2-7; TRBD2 is a possible D gene (6 bases). The CDR3 is 12 amino acids. Per the germline V gene, CDR1 is SNHLY and CDR2 is FYNNEI. V lost 7 bases and J 5 bases, leaving 12 bases between the germline ends. As DNA, the CDR3 is TGTGCCAGCACCCTCGGGACTCACGAGCAGTACTTC. It specifies CASTLGTHEQYF.

V usage is TRBV23-1 and J usage is TRBJ2-1; D gene uncertain. TRBV23-1 is noted as an ORF with a role that remains uncertain. Trimming cost V 7 bases and J 1 base, with 17 bases left between them. The CDR3 loop spans 16 amino acids. CDR3 nucleotides: TGCGCCAGCACCCTCAAAAGTAGGGATTCCTACAATGAGCAGTTCTTC. It is translated as CASTLKSRDSYNEQFF.

The chain uses TRBV7-8 and TRBJ2-1; the match to TRBD1 covers 9 bases. The ends lost 5 bases at V and 6 bases at J; junction bases unmatched: 5. Per germline, CDR1 SGHVS and CDR2 FQNEAQ. This CDR3 region has 14 residues. In DNA, the CDR3 is TGTGCCAGCAGCACATACAGGGGGCGCAATGAGCAGTTCTTC. Translation gives CASSTYRGRNEQFF.

V usage is TRBV5-4 and J usage is TRBJ2-5; 10 bases fit TRBD1. The trim removed 1 base at V and 1 base at J, leaving 10 bases unmatched. CDR1 and CDR2 (germline): SGHNT, YYREEE (reference sequence). This CDR3 is built from 18 residues. In nucleotides, the CDR3 is TGTGCCAGCAGCTTGATTGGGACAGGGGTTTTGGGCCAAGAGACCCAGTACTTC. Translating gives CASSLIGTGVLGQETQYF.

About this clone: Other DNA sequences in this sample translate to the same CDR3. The V and J genes are TRBV5-1 and TRBJ1-1; D remains ambiguous. The CDR3 has 13 residues. The germline V gene has CDR1 SGHRS and CDR2 YFSETQ. V lost 5 bases and J lost 1, with 9 bases in between. CDR3 in amino acids: CASSLGGNTEAFF. The CDR3 DNA is TGCGCCAGCAGTCTTGGAGGGAACACTGAAGCTTTCTTT.

The chain uses TRBV2 and TRBJ1-3, with a possible D match to TRBD1 (6 bases). The CDR3 runs 15 residues. Germline V gene lookup returns CDR1 SNHLY and CDR2 FYNNEI. Trimming left V 4 bases short and J 0 bases short, with 10 bases between. For the CDR3, the DNA is TGTGCCAGCAGTGCAAACAGGGACTCTGGAAACACCATATATTTT. Its protein is CASSANRDSGNTIYF.

The CDR3 is CSVDSWSVGGQGFAGGGYTF. DNA for the CDR3: TGCAGCGTTGACTCGTGGAGTGTGGGAGGACAGGGATTCGCCGGGGGCGGCTACACCTTC. The chain has TRBV29-1 and TRBJ1-2; TRBD1 aligns across 8 bases. The trim removed 3 bases at V and 8 bases at J, leaving 29 bases unmatched. Per the germline V gene, CDR1 is SQVTM and CDR2 is ANQGSEA. The CDR3 consists of 20 residues.

The chain has TRBV7-9 and TRBJ2-7; D might be TRBD1 (5 bases). V lost 0 bases and J lost 4, with 13 bases in between. The CDR3 consists of 15 residues. Per germline, CDR1 SEHNR and CDR2 FQNEAQ (reference sequence). CDR3 nucleotides: TGTGCCAGCAGCTTAGCGGTCGGCAGGACATACGAGCAGTACTTC. This sequence encodes CASSLAVGRTYEQYF.

This chain links TRBV3-1 (or the pseudogene TRBV3-2) with TRBJ1-3; TRBD1 aligns across 7 bases. CDR3 size: 17 residues. The germline V gene has CDR1 LGHDT and CDR2 YNNKEL (reference sequence). J gave up 2 bases and V 4 bases, and 11 bases lay outside the gene matches. The CDR3 DNA reads TGTGCCAGCAGCCTCCGAGGACAGGCTGGTACTGGAAACACCATATATTTT. Translating it yields CASSLRGQAGTGNTIYF.